These 24 T cell receptor beta chains were sequenced from one sample in a study of prognosis after radiotherapy for stage I lung cancer. Genomic DNA yielded TCR beta CDR3, amplified by two-round multiplex PCR. It was primers specific to each TRBV and TRBJ gene that first-round PCR used. TCRdb processed the multiplex PCR reads anew with MiXCR; each CDR3 protein has one entry. The table records 17,000 or so distinct CDR3 sequences, more than 35% of them present only once. The sequences come from PBMCs, collected before or after stereotactic body radiation therapy (not recorded which). Receptors originate from a donor over 45 with non-small cell lung cancer.

V and J are TRBV30 and TRBJ2-7, with TRBD2 matching 9 bases. The V and J ends lost 4 bases and 2 bases, in that order; junction bases with no gene match: 6. The CDR3 is made up of 14 amino acids. Germline lookup yields CDR1 GTSNPN and CDR2 SVGIG (reference sequence). CDR3 residues: CAWTSGEKPYEQYF. The CDR3 region has the DNA TGTGCCTGGACTAGCGGGGAGAAGCCCTACGAGCAGTACTTC.

In its sample, this clonotype was seen many times. The rearrangement uses TRBV11-2 and TRBJ2-5; 7 positions agree with TRBD1. Germline V gene data show CDR1 as SGHAT and CDR2 as FQNNGV. This CDR3 contains 16 residues. J lost 4 bases, V lost 1 base, and 9 bases had no gene match. The CDR3 coding sequence is TGTGCCAGCAGCTTAGTATCCGCGAGGGGGCGAGAGACCCAGTACTTC. Protein product: CASSLVSARGRETQYF.

This clonotype has ten or more counts. The chain couples TRBV28 to TRBJ1-4, with D perhaps matching TRBD1 (6 bases). The CDR3 extends over 14 amino acids. The germline CDR1 and CDR2 sequences are MDHEN and SYDVKM. The V end was cut by 7 bases, the J end by 4 bases, with 13 bases between. CDR3: CASKKGGINEKLFF. CDR3 DNA: TGTGCCAGCAAGAAGGGGGGGATTAATGAAAAACTGTTTTTT. The variable domain in full, completed from reference TRBV28 and TRBJ1-4, reads DVKVTQSSRYLVKRTGEKVFLECVQDMDHENMFWYRQDPGLGLRLIYFSYDVKMKEKGDIPEGYSVSREKKERFSLILESASTNQTSMYLCASKKGGINEKLFFGSGTQLSVL.

This clonotype was counted at least ten times. The chain is built from TRBV20-1 and TRBJ2-7; 10 bases fit TRBD1. The trim removed 5 bases at V and 7 bases at J, leaving 11 bases unmatched. The CDR3 is made up of 14 amino acids. Germline V gene sequence: CDR1 DFQATT, CDR2 SNEGSKA (reference sequence). The DNA of the CDR3 is TGCAGTGCTCCCGGGACAGGGGACTTCTGGGAGCAGTACTTC. It specifies CSAPGTGDFWEQYF.

With respect to this clonotype: A read error is possible here, since a much larger clone lies one base away. The genes are TRBV7-3 and TRBJ2-1; TRBD2 agrees at 11 bases. The length of the CDR3 is 15 residues. CDR1 and CDR2 from the germline V gene are SGHTA and FQGTGA. The CDR3 region is CASSLGLAGGNEQFF. In nucleotides, the CDR3 is TGTGCTAGCAGCTTGGGGCTAGCGGGGGGCAATGAGCAGTTCTTC. The full variable domain, rest sourced from reference TRBV7-3 and TRBJ2-1, is GAGVSQTPSNKVTEKGKYVELRCDPISGHTALYWYRQSLGQGPEFLIYFQGTGAADDSGLPNDRFFAVRPEGSVSTLKIQRTERGDSAVYLCASSLGLAGGNEQFFGPGTRLTVL.

This clonotype was observed a single time. A far larger clone is only one base removed, so a read error is likely. The chain joins TRBV2 to TRBJ2-3; maybe TRBD2 (5 bases). Germline lookup yields CDR1 SNHLY and CDR2 FYNNEI. V lost 6 bases and J 0 bases, leaving 13 bases between the germline ends. The CDR3 has 15 amino acids. The CDR3 DNA follows: TGTGCCAGCAGACCCGGAGGCTCTAGCACAGATACGCAGTATTTT. Its translation: CASRPGGSSTDTQYF.

This chain joins TRBV7-2 and TRBJ2-7; D not certain. CDR3 size: 14 residues. Germline loops: CDR1 SGHTA, CDR2 FQGNSA. The V and J ends lost 0 bases and 7 bases respectively, with 13 bases between them. The CDR3 loop reads CASSLAGSLGEQYF. In DNA form, the CDR3 reads TGTGCCAGCAGCTTAGCGGGATCCCTCGGGGAGCAGTACTTC.

By its share, this clonotype is medium-sized. This chain joins TRBV2 and TRBJ1-2; the D is unclear. Germline-derived CDR1 and CDR2 are SNHLY and FYNNEI. The V end lost 6 bases, the J end lost 5 bases, and 10 bases lay between the germline ends. The CDR3 is 12 amino acids. The CDR3 sequence: CASRGFTYGYTF. The CDR3 region has the DNA TGTGCCAGCAGGGGGTTTACGTATGGCTACACCTTC.

This clonotype was counted at least ten times. This chain joins TRBV5-1 and TRBJ2-3; TRBD2 matches at 7 bases. CDR3 length equals 16 residues. Germline assignment: CDR1 SGHRS and CDR2 YFSETQ. Trimming at V came to 4 bases and at J to 0 bases, leaving 8 bases not matched to a gene. The CDR3 DNA reads TGCGCCAGCAGCCCTCTAGCGGCCCTCAGCACAGATACGCAGTATTTT. The encoded protein is CASSPLAALSTDTQYF.

The chain employs TRBV28 and TRBJ2-2; D call uncertain. This CDR3 is built from 15 residues. Germline V gene lookup returns CDR1 MDHEN and CDR2 SYDVKM. For the CDR3, the DNA is TGTGACAACAGTTTAGTACCCCTGAACACCGGGGAGCTGTTTTTT. It yields the protein CDNSLVPLNTGELFF. The complete variable domain, with remaining parts taken from reference TRBV28 and TRBJ2-2, reads DVKVTQSSRYLVKRTGEKVFLECVQDMDHENMFWYRQDPGLGLRLIYFSYDVKMKEKGDIPEGYSVSREKKERFSLILESASTNQTSMYLCDNSLVPLNTGELFFGEGSRLTVL.

CDR3: CASSPGLADYNEQFF. CDR3 in DNA: TGTGCCAGCAGCCCCGGACTAGCGGACTACAATGAGCAGTTCTTC. The chain employs TRBV5-8 and TRBJ2-1, with 10 nucleotides matching TRBD2. Germline assignment: CDR1 SGHTS and CDR2 YDEGEE. Germline trimming cut 4 bases from V and 3 bases from J; bases unmatched to any gene: 4. The CDR3 length is 15 residues.

The chain is built from TRBV6-1 and TRBJ2-1; a possible D gene is TRBD2 (6 bases). Germline CDR1 reads MNHNS; CDR2 reads SASEGT. The CDR3 has 12 amino acids. The ends were cut back, 7 bases at V and 4 bases at J, with 8 bases in the middle. CDR3 bases: TGTGCCAGCAAGGCGGGATACAATGAGCAGTTCTTC. Its protein product is CASKAGYNEQFF.

By share of the sample, this clonotype is medium-sized. J is TRBJ1-6 and V is TRBV5-1; D is possibly TRBD1 (5 bases). CDR1 is SGHRS, CDR2 YFSETQ, per germline. V lost 5 bases, J lost 1 base, and 19 bases lay in between. This CDR3 comprises 18 residues. The CDR3 reads CASSSGTGYGSYNSPLHF. CDR3 nucleotide sequence: TGCGCCAGCAGTTCCGGGACCGGGTACGGGTCCTATAATTCACCCCTCCACTTT.

This clonotype was seen repeatedly, ten times or more. The genes are TRBV20-1 and TRBJ1-2; D is ambiguous. Germline values: CDR1 DFQATT, CDR2 SNEGSKA (reference sequence). The CDR3 is made up of 14 amino acids. The V end lost 0 bases, the J end lost 2 bases, and 10 bases lay between the germline ends. CDR3 protein: CSARDAGINYGYTF. The CDR3 region has the DNA TGCAGTGCTAGAGATGCCGGAATCAACTATGGCTACACCTTC.

For this clonotype: No DNA is shown, since the ends of the CDR3 on it are uncertain; the CDR3 is the one TCRdb lists. The V call is TRBV5-1, the J call TRBJ2-7; TRBD1, the table's D call, lacks a check against the DNA. The CDR3 is 15 amino acids in total, end residues counted. Per germline, CDR1 SGHRS and CDR2 YFSETQ. CDR3 sequence: CASSFGTGSIYEQYF.

The sample holds many counts of this clonotype. V gene TRBV4-2 combines with J gene TRBJ2-2, with TRBD2 matching over 13 bases. The CDR3 sequence is 19 residues long. Unmatched junction bases numbered 8, after V lost 4 bases and J lost 0 bases. Germline CDR1 and CDR2: LGHNA and YNFKEQ. CDR3 region: CASSLRTSGGPANTGELFF. CDR3 sequence (DNA): TGTGCCAGCAGCCTCCGGACTAGCGGGGGTCCAGCGAACACCGGGGAGCTGTTTTTT.

This clonotype appeared many times. The genes are TRBV30 and TRBJ2-5, with D perhaps TRBD1 or TRBD2 (5 bases each). Germline V gene sequence: CDR1 GTSNPN, CDR2 SVGIG (reference sequence). The CDR3 has 15 residues. The V gene lost 5 bases and the J gene lost 5 bases, with 21 bases spanning the gap. The DNA of the CDR3 is TGTGCCTGGGGGGGTATTAGAGGGGCCGGGGAGACCCAGTACTTC. It yields the protein CAWGGIRGAGETQYF.

The chain carries TRBV28 and TRBJ1-6; D might be TRBD1 (5 bases). Germline CDR1 and CDR2: MDHEN and SYDVKM. The CDR3 covers 13 residues. The V end lost 7 bases, the J end lost 9 bases, and 13 bases lay between the germline ends. The CDR3 region has the DNA TGTGCCAGCACGAGAGGACAAAGTTCACCCCTCCACTTT. Amino acid sequence: CASTRGQSSPLHF.

This clonotype is medium-sized in the sample. The chain is built from TRBV6-4 and TRBJ1-2, with D possibly matching TRBD1 (6 bases). CDR1 and CDR2 from the germline V gene are MRHNA and SNTAGT. Trimming left V 7 bases short and J 4 bases short, with 16 bases between. The CDR3 runs 14 residues. CDR3 loop: CASMPLGGSYGYTF. In DNA, the CDR3 is TGTGCCAGCATGCCTTTGGGGGGCAGCTATGGCTACACCTTC.

This clonotype was counted at least ten times. The V and J genes are TRBV5-1 and TRBJ1-6, with D unresolved. CDR3 size: 14 residues. The germline V and J ends were trimmed by 4 bases and 7 bases, with 12 bases remaining between them. CDR1 is SGHRS and CDR2 is YFSETQ in the germline V gene. This CDR3 is CASSTRAENSPLHF. DNA for the CDR3: TGCGCCAGCAGCACAAGGGCGGAGAATTCACCCCTCCACTTT.

This clonotype was detected many times. The chain carries TRBV20-1 and TRBJ2-1; D might be TRBD1 (5 bases). Germline values: CDR1 DFQATT, CDR2 SNEGSKA (reference sequence). The CDR3 is 16 amino acids. Trimming left V 2 bases short and J 2 bases short, with 16 bases between. In DNA form, the CDR3 reads TGCAGTGCTAGACCTATAACAGGCGACACCTACAATGAGCAGTTCTTC. Amino acids: CSARPITGDTYNEQFF.

This chain connects TRBV30 to TRBJ1-2, with D perhaps TRBD1 (5 bases). Trimming stripped 3 bases from V and 6 bases from J, with 8 bases between. The length of the CDR3 is 11 residues. Germline loops: CDR1 GTSNPN, CDR2 SVGIG (reference sequence). The CDR3 sequence: CAWRGVHGYTF. The DNA of the CDR3 is TGTGCCTGGAGGGGGGTGCATGGCTACACCTTC. Full variable domain (remainder filled in from reference TRBV30 and TRBJ1-2): SQTIHQWPATLVQPVGSPLSLECTVEGTSNPNLYWYRQAAGRGLQLLFYSVGIGQISSEVPQNLSASRPQDRQFILSSKKLLLSDSGFYLCAWRGVHGYTFGSGTRLTVV.

This clonotype came up many times. The chain carries TRBV24-1 and TRBJ2-2; a weak D match, TRBD1 (6 bases). The germline CDR1 and CDR2 sequences are KGHDR and SFDVKD. This CDR3 is 12 amino acids long. V shed 12 bases and J shed 3 bases, with 10 bases lying between them. Written as DNA, the CDR3 is TGTGCCTCCGGACAGTACACCGGGGAGCTGTTTTTT. Amino acids: CASGQYTGELFF.

In the case of this clonotype: This may stem from a read error, because a much larger clone lies one nucleotide away. The gene calls are TRBV7-7 and TRBJ2-4; D remains ambiguous. Germline V lookup: CDR1 SSHAT, CDR2 FNYEAQ (reference sequence). The CDR3 spans 20 residues. For the CDR3, the DNA is TGTGCTAGCAGCCACTCCTTTTGTCTGCTGGAGAAATTTGCCAAAAACATTCAGTACTTC. As protein: CASSHSFCLLEKFAKNIQYF.